The next 29 T cell receptor beta chains were all read from a single sample in a study of blood T cell repertoires in COVID-19. Clones were read by immunoSEQ multiplex PCR, and TCRdb kept only the in-frame ones, dropping some. The sample lists about 87,000 clones, approximately 85% occurring once. Sequencing was carried out using peripheral blood. These receptors all stem from a woman older than 75 with COVID-19, enrolled during active disease.

The chain is built from TRBV25-1 and TRBJ2-5; possibly TRBD2 for D (5 bases). V was trimmed by 3 bases and J by 1 base, leaving 12 bases between them. Germline V CDR1 and CDR2: MGHDK, SYGVNS. The CDR3 has 15 residues. CDR3 DNA sequence: TGTGCCAGCAGTGACGGATTAGCGCCCCAAGAGACCCAGTACTTC. Protein sequence: CASSDGLAPQETQYF. Combining the CDR3 with reference TRBV25-1 and TRBJ2-5 gives the whole variable domain EADIYQTPRYLVIGTGKKITLECSQTMGHDKMYWYQQDPGMELHLIHYSYGVNSTEKGDLSSESTVSRIRTEHFPLTLESARPSHTSQYLCASSDGLAPQETQYFGPGTRLLVL.

The chain employs TRBV5-1 and TRBJ2-2, with 7 nucleotides matching TRBD1. The CDR3 is 13 residues long. In germline, CDR1 is SGHRS, CDR2 YFSETQ. V lost 1 base to trimming and J lost 6 bases; unmatched junction nucleotides: 0. CDR3: CASSLQGAGELFF. The CDR3 nucleotides read TGCGCCAGCAGCTTGCAGGGGGCCGGGGAGCTGTTTTTT.

This rearrangement joins TRBV10-3 to TRBJ2-3, with 13 bases aligning to TRBD2. CDR1 is ENHRY and CDR2 is SYGVKD in the germline V gene. CDR3 size: 17 residues. J lost 7 bases, V lost 3 bases, and 10 bases had no gene match. This CDR3 reads CAISERELAGGRNTQYF. The CDR3 DNA is TGTGCCATCAGTGAAAGGGAACTAGCGGGGGGGCGAAATACGCAGTATTTT.

The CDR3 spells CASSLDQGSDTQYF. The CDR3 DNA sequence: TGTGCCAGCAGTCTCGACCAGGGGTCCGATACGCAGTATTTT. The gene calls are TRBV2 and TRBJ2-3, with TRBD1 as a possible D gene (6 bases). V lost 5 bases, J lost 6 bases, and 15 bases lay in between. Per the germline V gene, CDR1 is SNHLY and CDR2 is FYNNEI. The CDR3 runs 14 residues.

V is TRBV18 and J is TRBJ2-2; the match to TRBD1 covers 7 bases. The germline CDR1 and CDR2 sequences are KGHSH and LQKENI. This CDR3 is built from 15 residues. Trimming cost V 0 bases and J 4 bases; bases outside gene matches: 2. The CDR3 sequence: CASSPPGQITGELFF. Here the CDR3 DNA reads TGTGCCAGCTCACCACCGGGACAGATCACCGGGGAGCTGTTTTTT.

V gene TRBV7-2 combines with J gene TRBJ1-2; TRBD1 is a possible D gene (5 bases). The CDR3 has 12 residues. Germline V CDR1 and CDR2: SGHTA, FQGNSA. V was pared by 5 bases and J by 4 bases, with 8 bases between. DNA of the CDR3: TGTGCCAGCAGCGTCCAGGGCTATGGCTACACCTTC. Amino acid sequence: CASSVQGYGYTF.

This chain connects TRBV18 to TRBJ2-3, with 7 bases aligning to TRBD1. The CDR3 loop spans 14 amino acids. Germline-derived CDR1 and CDR2 are KGHSH and LQKENI. With 6 bases clipped from V and 3 bases from J, the junction kept 6 bases outside the gene matches. The CDR3 loop reads CASSKTGFTDTQYF. CDR3 nucleotides: TGTGCCAGCTCCAAGACAGGGTTTACAGATACGCAGTATTTT.

V usage is TRBV9 and J usage is TRBJ1-2; weak D call: TRBD1 (5 bases). V was pared by 4 bases and J by 5 bases, with 21 bases between. CDR1 SGDLS and CDR2 YYNGEE come from the germline V gene. The length of the CDR3 is 16 residues. CDR3 protein: CASSSQGRGVVYGYTF. DNA for the CDR3: TGTGCCAGCAGCAGTCAAGGGAGGGGAGTTGTTTATGGCTACACCTTC.

The CDR3 nucleotides read TGTGCCATCAGTGATCAGGGGATATGGTATGGCTACACCTTC. Protein product: CAISDQGIWYGYTF. This chain uses TRBV10-3 with TRBJ1-2; tentative D call: TRBD1 (6 bases). The CDR3 consists of 14 residues. Germline CDR1 reads ENHRY; CDR2 reads SYGVKD. V was trimmed by 3 bases and J by 5 bases, leaving 13 bases between them.

The CDR3 loop reads CASTMIDRGPYEQYF. The CDR3 DNA reads TGTGCCAGCACTATGATCGACAGGGGGCCCTACGAGCAGTACTTC. V and J are TRBV5-4 and TRBJ2-7; 10 bases map to TRBD1. Germline V gene lookup returns CDR1 SGHNT and CDR2 YYREEE (reference sequence). V lost 6 bases and J lost 2; bases outside the gene matches: 8. CDR3 size: 15 residues.

The chain is built from TRBV15 and TRBJ2-3; TRBD2 agrees at 16 bases. This CDR3 spans 18 amino acids. Looked up from germline, CDR1 is LNHNV and CDR2 is YYDKDF (reference sequence). Trimming cost V 3 bases and J 4 bases; bases outside gene matches: 7. The CDR3 DNA reads TGTGCCACCAGCAGCGGGACTAGCGGGAGGGGCTTTGCAGATACGCAGTATTTT. This codes for CATSSGTSGRGFADTQYF. The variable domain in full, completed from reference TRBV15 and TRBJ2-3, reads DAMVIQNPRYQVTQFGKPVTLSCSQTLNHNVMYWYQQKSSQAPKLLFHYYDKDFNNEADTPDNFQSRRPNTSFCFLDIRSPGLGDTAMYLCATSSGTSGRGFADTQYFGPGTRLTVL.

The rearrangement joins TRBV9 to TRBJ2-3; 7 nucleotides align to TRBD2. This CDR3 is 14 amino acids long. The ends lost 4 bases at V and 6 bases at J; junction bases unmatched: 8. CDR1 is SGDLS, CDR2 YYNGEE, per germline. Written as DNA, the CDR3 is TGTGCCAGCAGCACCCGACTAGCAGCCGATACGCAGTATTTT. Translated, it gives CASSTRLAADTQYF.

The chain couples TRBV27 to TRBJ2-7; perhaps TRBD1 as D (5 bases). V lost 2 bases and J 2 bases, leaving 16 bases between the germline ends. The V gene's germline CDR1 is MNHEY and CDR2 SMNVEV (reference sequence). The length of the CDR3 is 16 residues. The CDR3 loop is CASSLRGRVITYEQYF. In nucleotides, the CDR3 is TGTGCCAGCAGTTTAAGGGGTAGGGTGATTACCTACGAGCAGTACTTC.

This chain joins TRBV2 and TRBJ1-1, with a tentative D call TRBD1 (6 bases). The germline V gene has CDR1 SNHLY and CDR2 FYNNEI. Between the trimmed V and J ends, which lost 3 bases and 10 bases, there was a span of 15 bases. The CDR3 runs 13 residues. DNA for the CDR3: TGTGCCAGCAGTGACGTGGGGGGGCTGAGAGCTTTCTTT. Translation gives CASSDVGGLRAFF. Variable domain in full (rest from reference TRBV2 and TRBJ1-1): EPEVTQTPSHQVTQMGQEVILRCVPISNHLYFYWYRQILGQKVEFLVSFYNNEISEKSEIFDDQFSVERPDGSNFTLKIRSTKLEDSAMYFCASSDVGGLRAFFGQGTRLTVV.

The chain links TRBV18 to TRBJ2-2; D gene uncertain. This CDR3 is built from 14 residues. V was pared by 1 base and J by 4 bases, with 7 bases between. CDR1 KGHSH and CDR2 LQKENI come from the germline V gene. CDR3 nucleotide sequence: TGTGCCAGCTCACCACTTCGCGGCACCGGGGAGCTGTTTTTT. Its protein is CASSPLRGTGELFF.

A single count supports this clone. The rearrangement links TRBV5-1 to TRBJ2-3; D may be TRBD1 (6 bases). The germline CDR1 and CDR2 sequences are SGHRS and YFSETQ. Deletions cut 5 bases from V and 6 bases from J, with 16 bases between. The CDR3 sequence is 14 residues long. The CDR3 DNA reads TGCGCCAGCAGAATGGGGGACCAGGGGGATACGCAGTATTTT. Amino acids: CASRMGDQGDTQYF. The variable domain in full, with the rest retrieved from reference TRBV5-1 and TRBJ2-3, is KAGVTQTPRYLIKTRGQQVTLSCSPISGHRSVSWYQQTPGQGLQFLFEYFSETQRNKGNFPGRFSGRQFSNSRSEMNVSTLELGDSALYLCASRMGDQGDTQYFGPGTRLTVL.

The CDR3 DNA reads TGCGCCAGCAGCTTGGTGGCAGGGGTTACCCCCAATCAGCCCCAGCATTTT. Amino acid sequence: CASSLVAGVTPNQPQHF. The chain uses TRBV5-1 and TRBJ1-5; D possibly corresponds to TRBD1 (6 bases). Germline V gene sequence: CDR1 SGHRS, CDR2 YFSETQ. This CDR3 region has 17 residues. V lost 0 bases and J lost 3, with 16 bases in between.

The CDR3 DNA is TGTGCCAGCAGCCTGAGACAAGAGACCCAGTACTTC. Its translation is CASSLRQETQYF. The rearrangement uses TRBV7-8 and TRBJ2-5; the D is unclear. Germline CDR1 SGHVS, CDR2 FQNEAQ. There are 12 residues in the CDR3. Trimming stripped 5 bases from V and 2 bases from J, with 6 bases between.

The chain is built from TRBV14 and TRBJ2-1; the D gene is possibly TRBD2 (6 bases). Trimming stripped 1 base from V and 2 bases from J, with 12 bases between. There are 16 residues in the CDR3. Germline lookup yields CDR1 SGHDN and CDR2 FVKESK. Here the CDR3 reads CASSQVGGVTYNEQFF. CDR3 sequence (DNA): TGTGCCAGCAGCCAAGTTGGAGGGGTAACCTACAATGAGCAGTTCTTC.

The chain couples TRBV30 to TRBJ2-1, with a tentative D call TRBD2 (6 bases). This CDR3 is built from 13 residues. The germline V gene encodes CDR1 GTSNPN and CDR2 SVGIG (reference sequence). V dropped 3 bases and J dropped 7 bases, with 13 bases sitting between them. DNA of the CDR3: TGTGCCTGGAGACGGGTGGACTATAATGAGCAGTTCTTC. It yields the protein CAWRRVDYNEQFF.

The chain employs TRBV9 and TRBJ1-1; the D gene is possibly TRBD1 (5 bases). The V gene lost 4 bases and the J gene lost 0 bases, with 10 bases spanning the gap. The germline V gene has CDR1 SGDLS and CDR2 YYNGEE. CDR3 length equals 14 residues. The CDR3: CASSPQGLNTEAFF. The CDR3 region has the DNA TGTGCCAGCAGCCCCCAGGGATTGAACACTGAAGCTTTCTTT.

This clone showed up just once. CDR3 sequence reads: CASSTAVRGTDTQYF. The CDR3 nucleotides read TGTGCCAGCAGTACCGCAGTGAGGGGCACAGATACGCAGTATTTT. The chain joins TRBV6-1 to TRBJ2-3; maybe TRBD2 (5 bases). Germline CDR1 MNHNS, CDR2 SASEGT. CDR3 size: 15 residues. V was clipped by 5 bases and J by 1 base, with 13 bases between them.

Details on this clone: The identical CDR3 is also encoded by other nucleotide sequences in the sample. The chain employs TRBV18 and TRBJ1-2; D gene uncertain. This CDR3 is 13 amino acids long. From germline, CDR1 is KGHSH and CDR2 LQKENI. V was cut by 2 bases and J by 2 bases, with 6 bases left in between. The CDR3: CASSPAENYGYTF. The CDR3 DNA reads TGTGCCAGCTCACCAGCGGAAAACTATGGCTACACCTTC.

This clone was counted once. The rearrangement uses TRBV5-5 and TRBJ2-7; 8 bases fit TRBD1. This CDR3 is built from 16 residues. With 2 bases clipped from V and 5 bases from J, the junction kept 12 bases outside the gene matches. The germline gives CDR1 SGHKS, CDR2 YYEKEE (reference sequence). CDR3 coding DNA: TGTGCCAGCAGCTTTCTCGCTGGGCAGGGGGCGAACGAGCAGTACTTC. It yields the protein CASSFLAGQGANEQYF.

The rearrangement uses TRBV19 and TRBJ2-5; the match to TRBD2 covers 9 bases. The CDR3 covers 15 residues. Germline V CDR1 and CDR2: LNHDA, SQIVND (reference sequence). Unmatched junction bases numbered 8, after V lost 5 bases and J lost 4 bases. The CDR3 DNA reads TGTGCCAGTAGTTTTAGCGGGGGTGTTGGAGAGACCCAGTACTTC. As protein: CASSFSGGVGETQYF. Using reference TRBV19 and TRBJ2-5 for the parts outside the CDR3, the full variable domain is DGGITQSPKYLFRKEGQNVTLSCEQNLNHDAMYWYRQDPGQGLRLIYYSQIVNDFQKGDIAEGYSVSREKKESFPLTVTSAQKNPTAFYLCASSFSGGVGETQYFGPGTRLLVL.

The rearrangement joins TRBV7-9 to TRBJ1-5; 7 bases match TRBD1. CDR1 is SEHNR and CDR2 is FQNEAQ in the germline V gene (reference sequence). CDR3 size: 15 residues. The V segment lost 5 bases and the J segment 1 base; nucleotides outside the gene matches: 5. As DNA, the CDR3 is TGTGCCAGCAGCGCCACAGGGGAAAGCAATCAGCCCCAGCATTTT. Amino acid sequence: CASSATGESNQPQHF. Complete variable domain (other parts from reference TRBV7-9 and TRBJ1-5): DTGVSQNPRHKITKRGQNVTFRCDPISEHNRLYWYRQTLGQGPEFLTYFQNEAQLEKSRLLSDRFSAERPKGSFSTLEIQRTEQGDSAMYLCASSATGESNQPQHFGDGTRLSIL.

V usage is TRBV20-1 and J usage is TRBJ2-7; possibly TRBD2 for D (5 bases). V lost 4 bases, J lost 7 bases, and 8 bases lay in between. The CDR3 runs to 10 residues. CDR1 is DFQATT, CDR2 SNEGSKA, per germline (reference sequence). The CDR3 region is CSATEDEQYF. As DNA, the CDR3 is TGCAGTGCTACGGAGGATGAGCAGTACTTC.

V gene TRBV9 combines with J gene TRBJ2-1, with 13 bases fitting TRBD2. The CDR3 length is 16 residues. The junction had 5 bases not matched to a gene; V was cut back by 2 bases and J by 6 bases. CDR1 SGDLS and CDR2 YYNGEE come from the germline V gene. CDR3 amino acids: CASSVTSGRAGNEQFF. Written as DNA, the CDR3 is TGTGCCAGCAGCGTTACTAGCGGGAGGGCCGGCAATGAGCAGTTCTTC.

V usage is TRBV7-2 and J usage is TRBJ1-2, with D possibly matching TRBD1 (5 bases). Germline CDR1 and CDR2: SGHTA and FQGNSA. This CDR3 spans 14 amino acids. Between the trimmed V and J ends, which lost 1 base and 2 bases, there was a span of 8 bases. CDR3 nucleotides: TGTGCCAGCAGCTTAGTGAACAGGAACTATGGCTACACCTTC. This encodes CASSLVNRNYGYTF.